The 17 T cell receptor beta chains reported below all come from one sample, sequenced in a study of siplizumab effects on memory and regulatory T cells. The assay was immunoSEQ multiplex PCR, and TCRdb's table has in-frame clones only and misses some. The sample yields 100,000 or so clones, roughly 91% seen once. Sequenced material: CD4+ T cells sorted from blood. The receptor source for this set is a human donor in good health.

The CDR3 bases are TGTGCTAGTGGTTTGGTAATTAGATCGGGAAGAGTTGCAACTAATGAAAAACTGTTTTTT. It codes for CASGLVIRSGRVATNEKLFF. V gene TRBV12-5 combines with J gene TRBJ1-4; D is uncertain. CDR3 length: 20 residues. Trimming stripped 0 bases from V and 0 bases from J, with 20 bases between. Germline V CDR1 and CDR2: LGHNT, FRNRAP.

The V call is TRBV7-2, the J call TRBJ1-1, with D possibly TRBD1 on 5 matching bases. Trimming took 4 bases from V and 0 from J, leaving 12 bases between them. CDR1 SGHTA and CDR2 FQGNSA come from the germline V gene. The CDR3 extends over 15 amino acids. The CDR3 spells CASSSNRQLNTEAFF. The CDR3 region has the DNA TGTGCCAGCAGCTCCAACCGACAGCTGAACACTGAAGCTTTCTTT.

This chain uses TRBV6-5 with TRBJ1-5; tentative D call: TRBD1 (5 bases). The length of the CDR3 is 14 residues. Germline loops: CDR1 MNHEY, CDR2 SVGAGI. The V gene lost 5 bases and the J gene lost 2 bases, with 10 bases spanning the gap. The chain's CDR3 is CASSGGGGNQPQHF. CDR3 bases: TGTGCCAGCAGTGGGGGGGGTGGCAATCAGCCCCAGCATTTT.

The V gene is TRBV11-3, the J gene TRBJ1-3, with D possibly matching TRBD1 (5 bases). From germline, CDR1 is SGHNT and CDR2 YENEEA. The CDR3 sequence is 16 residues long. The ends were cut back, 5 bases at V and 0 bases at J, with 14 bases in the middle. CDR3 DNA: TGTGCCAGCAGCCCTCGCGGGGGGGACTCTGGAAACACCATATATTTT. This codes for CASSPRGGDSGNTIYF.

V gene TRBV2 combines with J gene TRBJ2-4; tentative D call: TRBD1 (6 bases). Per the germline V gene, CDR1 is SNHLY and CDR2 is FYNNEI. This CDR3 is 15 amino acids long. Deletions cut 6 bases from V and 5 bases from J, with 17 bases between. The CDR3 spells CASSARTGFENIQYF. As DNA, the CDR3 is TGTGCCAGCAGCGCACGCACAGGGTTTGAAAACATTCAGTACTTC.

V is TRBV6-4 and J is TRBJ1-1, with D maybe TRBD1 (6 bases). This CDR3 has 17 residues. Trimming shortened V by 2 bases and J by 0 bases, and 16 bases separated the two germline ends. Germline assignment: CDR1 MRHNA and CDR2 SNTAGT. The chain's CDR3 is CASSDPQQGGLNTEAFF. CDR3 DNA sequence: TGTGCCAGCAGTGACCCCCAACAGGGCGGGTTGAACACTGAAGCTTTCTTT.

The chain combines TRBV27 with TRBJ2-1; TRBD2 might be the D (6 bases). This CDR3 has 13 amino acids. The V and J ends lost 2 bases and 6 bases respectively, with 8 bases between them. Germline V gene sequence: CDR1 MNHEY, CDR2 SMNVEV (reference sequence). CDR3 residues: CASSLAGINEQFF. CDR3 DNA sequence: TGTGCCAGCAGTTTAGCGGGAATCAATGAGCAGTTCTTC.

The gene calls are TRBV19 and TRBJ1-1, with 7 positions matching TRBD1. The CDR3 has 13 amino acids. J gave up 3 bases and V 7 bases, and 5 bases lay outside the gene matches. Per the germline V gene, CDR1 is LNHDA and CDR2 is SQIVND (reference sequence). In nucleotides, the CDR3 is TGTGCCAGTATTGGCAGGGGGGACACTGAAGCTTTCTTT. Translating gives CASIGRGDTEAFF.

The V gene is TRBV2, the J gene TRBJ2-7; perhaps TRBD1 as D (5 bases). The CDR3 length is 14 residues. Germline assignment: CDR1 SNHLY and CDR2 FYNNEI. Trimming cost V 2 bases and J 7 bases, with 15 bases left between them. CDR3 DNA sequence: TGTGCCAGCAGTGAAAGACAGTCGCTCGAAGAGCAGTACTTC. Translating it yields CASSERQSLEEQYF. The full variable domain, rest sourced from reference TRBV2 and TRBJ2-7, is EPEVTQTPSHQVTQMGQEVILRCVPISNHLYFYWYRQILGQKVEFLVSFYNNEISEKSEIFDDQFSVERPDGSNFTLKIRSTKLEDSAMYFCASSERQSLEEQYFGPGTRLTVT.

The CDR3 protein is CASSSGRMGEKLFF. In DNA form, the CDR3 reads TGCGCCAGCAGCTCGGGAAGGATGGGGGAAAAACTGTTTTTT. The V call is TRBV5-1, the J call TRBJ1-4; D is unclear. Trimming took off 3 bases at V and 8 bases at J, with 14 bases between the two ends. CDR3 length: 14 amino acids. Germline V gene sequence: CDR1 SGHRS, CDR2 YFSETQ. The whole variable domain, filled in from reference TRBV5-1 and TRBJ1-4, reads KAGVTQTPRYLIKTRGQQVTLSCSPISGHRSVSWYQQTPGQGLQFLFEYFSETQRNKGNFPGRFSGRQFSNSRSEMNVSTLELGDSALYLCASSSGRMGEKLFFGSGTQLSVL.

V gene TRBV14 combines with J gene TRBJ1-3; D ambiguous. Germline CDR1 reads SGHDN; CDR2 reads FVKESK. The CDR3 consists of 12 residues. V shed 4 bases and J shed 8 bases, with 9 bases lying between them. CDR3 sequence reads: CASSPQWYTIYF. CDR3 sequence (DNA): TGTGCCAGCAGCCCTCAATGGTACACCATATATTTT.

This chain connects TRBV7-8 to TRBJ2-7; D not resolved. The V end was cut by 4 bases, the J end by 3 bases, with 13 bases between. CDR3 length equals 14 residues. From germline, CDR1 is SGHVS and CDR2 FQNEAQ. For the CDR3, the DNA is TGTGCCAGCAGCTCCCGACGAGCTAGCTACGAGCAGTACTTC. Amino acids: CASSSRRASYEQYF.

The chain links TRBV5-1 to TRBJ1-5; tentatively, D is TRBD1 (5 bases). V shed 1 base and J shed 2 bases, with 10 bases lying between them. CDR1 SGHRS and CDR2 YFSETQ come from the germline V gene. This CDR3 contains 15 residues. CDR3 nucleotides: TGCGCCAGCAGCTTGACCGGGACGGGCAATCAGCCCCAGCATTTT. This translates into CASSLTGTGNQPQHF.

V and J are TRBV19 and TRBJ2-3, with TRBD2 as a possible D gene (5 bases). The length of the CDR3 is 18 residues. The V gene lost 3 bases and the J gene lost 1 base, with 20 bases spanning the gap. Germline V lookup: CDR1 LNHDA, CDR2 SQIVND (reference sequence). The CDR3 nucleotides are TGTGCCAGTAGTATGACCCTAATTGCGGGCGGCGGCACAGATACGCAGTATTTT. This encodes CASSMTLIAGGGTDTQYF. Full variable domain (rest looked up from reference TRBV19 and TRBJ2-3): DGGITQSPKYLFRKEGQNVTLSCEQNLNHDAMYWYRQDPGQGLRLIYYSQIVNDFQKGDIAEGYSVSREKKESFPLTVTSAQKNPTAFYLCASSMTLIAGGGTDTQYFGPGTRLTVL.

The J gene is TRBJ2-5, the V gene TRBV6-6; D may correspond to TRBD1 or TRBD2 (5 bases each). The CDR3 totals 16 residues. Germline lookup yields CDR1 MNHNY and CDR2 SVGAGI (reference sequence). V was clipped by 4 bases and J by 5 bases, with 20 bases between them. CDR3 protein: CASSSQIGTPRETQYF. In DNA, the CDR3 is TGTGCCAGCAGTTCGCAAATCGGGACCCCTCGCGAGACCCAGTACTTC.

Note on this clone: Other DNA variants within this sample encode the same CDR3. The CDR3 here is CASSISGANVLTF. CDR3 DNA sequence: TGTGCCAGTAGTATCTCTGGGGCCAACGTCCTGACTTTC. The chain is built from TRBV19 and TRBJ2-6; no clear D gene. This CDR3 has 13 residues. The germline CDR1 and CDR2 sequences are LNHDA and SQIVND (reference sequence). V was shortened by 3 bases and J by 0 bases, with 0 bases between the two germline ends.

The chain joins TRBV19 to TRBJ1-2, with D perhaps TRBD1 (5 bases). Germline V lookup: CDR1 LNHDA, CDR2 SQIVND (reference sequence). The V end was cut by 6 bases, the J end by 5 bases, with 10 bases between. CDR3 size: 12 residues. CDR3 DNA sequence: TGTGCCAGTAGAACAGGCGCATATGGCTACACCTTC. Encoded protein: CASRTGAYGYTF.